This TCR beta chain originates from a study of T cells after yellow fever vaccination. Study results and limitations: Post-booster reappearance was seen for most primary-vaccination clones (roughly 96% CD4, 75% to 90% CD8). Overlap between CD4 and CD8 compartments was detected for a small share of clonotypes. Weaker, the secondary response peaked sooner, at day 5 versus 15.

V lost 4 bases and J lost 7, with 17 bases in between. The germline gives CDR1 SGHRS, CDR2 YFSETQ. The CDR3 sequence is 15 residues long. Points on this clonotype: Its antigen is not known.

TCRdb passed the 5' RACE reads through MiXCR, listing each CDR3 protein once. The table shows 620,000 or so distinct CDR3 sequences, with roughly a sixth occurring only once. Sequencing was performed on PBMCs, taken 4 to 5 days after the first yellow fever vaccination. The V call is TRBV5-1, the J call TRBJ1-4; the D gene is possibly TRBD1 (5 bases). The TCR comes from a man aged 18-30 years who received the YFV17D yellow fever vaccine. DNA of the CDR3: TGCGCCAGCAGCAAGCGCCGGGGCTTGAGTGAAAAACTGTTTTTT. Translated: CASSKRRGLSEKLFF.